The clone carrying this T cell receptor beta chain was found once. What it recognizes is unknown. This entry belongs to a study of identical twins. TCRdb reanalysed the 5' RACE reads using MiXCR and keeps one entry per CDR3 protein. The sample carries hundreds of thousands of distinct CDR3 sequences, roughly 20% recorded once. The CDR3 has 18 residues. Trimming pared 4 bases from V and 5 bases from J, leaving 27 bases between. Looked up from germline, CDR1 is GTSNPN and CDR2 is SVGIG (reference sequence). Overall study findings and caveats: Insertion counts were lower in abundant cord blood beta clonotypes, a trend that memory repertoires did not show.

These data were also reused for a study on T cells expressing NK-cell markers. From that paper: Four of the donors also had these clonotypes leading their CD3+CD56-NKG2C+ fraction. Uncertainty persisted over the HCMV specificity of expanded NKG2C+ T cell clones.

What was sequenced was PBMCs. The source is a woman aged 18-30 years in good health. The chain is built from TRBV30 and TRBJ2-1; no reliable D call. The CDR3 region is CAWTREDPRAWVNNEQFF. Here the CDR3 DNA reads TGTGCCTGGACCAGAGAGGACCCTCGAGCCTGGGTAAACAATGAGCAGTTCTTC.